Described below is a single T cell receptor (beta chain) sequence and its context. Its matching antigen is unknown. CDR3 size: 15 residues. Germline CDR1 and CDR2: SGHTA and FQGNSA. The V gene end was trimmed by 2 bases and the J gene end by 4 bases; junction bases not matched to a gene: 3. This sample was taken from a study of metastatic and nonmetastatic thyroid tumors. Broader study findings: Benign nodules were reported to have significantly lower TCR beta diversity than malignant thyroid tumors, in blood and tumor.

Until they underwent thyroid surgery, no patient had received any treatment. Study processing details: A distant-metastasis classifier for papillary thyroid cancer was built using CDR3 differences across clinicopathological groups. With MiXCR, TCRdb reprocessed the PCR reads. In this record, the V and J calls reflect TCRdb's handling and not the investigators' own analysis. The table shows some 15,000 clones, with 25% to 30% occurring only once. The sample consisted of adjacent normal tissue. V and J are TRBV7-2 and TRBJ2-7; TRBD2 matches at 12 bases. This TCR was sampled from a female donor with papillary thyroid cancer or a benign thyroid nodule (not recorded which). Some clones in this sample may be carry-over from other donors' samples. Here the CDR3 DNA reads TGTGCCAGCAGCTTATCACTAGCGGGAGGATACGAGCAGTACTTC. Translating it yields CASSLSLAGGYEQYF.